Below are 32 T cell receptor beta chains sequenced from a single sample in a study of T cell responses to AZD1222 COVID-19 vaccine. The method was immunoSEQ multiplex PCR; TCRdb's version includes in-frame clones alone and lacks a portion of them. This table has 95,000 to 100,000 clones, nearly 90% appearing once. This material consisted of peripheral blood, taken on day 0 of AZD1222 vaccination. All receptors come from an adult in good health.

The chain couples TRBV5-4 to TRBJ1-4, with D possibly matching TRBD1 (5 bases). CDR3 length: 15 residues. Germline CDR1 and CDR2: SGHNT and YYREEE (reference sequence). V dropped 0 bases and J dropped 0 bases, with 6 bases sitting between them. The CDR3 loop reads CASSLGGATNEKLFF. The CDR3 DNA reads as TGTGCCAGCAGCTTGGGAGGGGCAACTAATGAAAAACTGTTTTTT.

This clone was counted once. The CDR3 DNA sequence: TGTGCCAGCAGCCCCTACTCAATAGCGGGGGGCTACCGCGATGAGCAGTTCTTC. Protein: CASSPYSIAGGYRDEQFF. The chain carries TRBV7-2 and TRBJ2-1; 10 nucleotides line up with TRBD2. The CDR3 is 18 amino acids. The germline gives CDR1 SGHTA, CDR2 FQGNSA. The J segment lost 8 bases and the V segment lost 5 bases, leaving 18 bases of the junction unmatched.

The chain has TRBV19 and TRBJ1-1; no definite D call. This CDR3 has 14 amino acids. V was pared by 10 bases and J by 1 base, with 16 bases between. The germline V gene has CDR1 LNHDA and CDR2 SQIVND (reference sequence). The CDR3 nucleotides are TGTGCCACCAGTTTTCCCGAAGGGAACACTGAAGCTTTCTTT. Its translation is CATSFPEGNTEAFF.

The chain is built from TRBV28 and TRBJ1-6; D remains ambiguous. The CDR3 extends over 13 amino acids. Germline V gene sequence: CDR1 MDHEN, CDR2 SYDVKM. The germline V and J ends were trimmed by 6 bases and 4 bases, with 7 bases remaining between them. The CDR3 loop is CASRYLYNSPLHF. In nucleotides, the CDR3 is TGTGCCAGCAGGTACTTGTATAATTCACCCCTCCACTTT. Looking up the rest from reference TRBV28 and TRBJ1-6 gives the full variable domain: DVKVTQSSRYLVKRTGEKVFLECVQDMDHENMFWYRQDPGLGLRLIYFSYDVKMKEKGDIPEGYSVSREKKERFSLILESASTNQTSMYLCASRYLYNSPLHFGNGTRLTVT.

The CDR3, as DNA: TGTGCCAGCAGCTTTAGCTCCTATAATTCACCCCTCCACTTT. Encoded protein: CASSFSSYNSPLHF. The chain is built from TRBV11-3 and TRBJ1-6; no clear D gene. The germline CDR1 and CDR2 sequences are SGHNT and YENEEA. CDR3 length equals 14 residues. V gave up 3 bases and J gave up 0 bases, with 3 bases separating them.

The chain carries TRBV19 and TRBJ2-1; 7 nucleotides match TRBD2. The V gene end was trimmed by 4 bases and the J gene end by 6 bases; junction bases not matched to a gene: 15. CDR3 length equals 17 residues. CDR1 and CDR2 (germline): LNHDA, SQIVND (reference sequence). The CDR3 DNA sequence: TGTGCCAGTAGTACACCCCGGGGGGACCTTTTGAGCAATGAGCAGTTCTTC. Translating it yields CASSTPRGDLLSNEQFF.

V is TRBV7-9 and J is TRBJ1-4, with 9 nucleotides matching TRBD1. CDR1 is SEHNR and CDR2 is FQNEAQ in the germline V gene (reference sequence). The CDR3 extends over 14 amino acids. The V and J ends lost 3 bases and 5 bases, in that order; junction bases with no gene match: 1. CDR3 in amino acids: CASSFTGGNEKLFF. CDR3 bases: TGTGCCAGCAGCTTTACAGGGGGCAATGAAAAACTGTTTTTT. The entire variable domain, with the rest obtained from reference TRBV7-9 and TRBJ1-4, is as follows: DTGVSQNPRHKITKRGQNVTFRCDPISEHNRLYWYRQTLGQGPEFLTYFQNEAQLEKSRLLSDRFSAERPKGSFSTLEIQRTEQGDSAMYLCASSFTGGNEKLFFGSGTQLSVL.

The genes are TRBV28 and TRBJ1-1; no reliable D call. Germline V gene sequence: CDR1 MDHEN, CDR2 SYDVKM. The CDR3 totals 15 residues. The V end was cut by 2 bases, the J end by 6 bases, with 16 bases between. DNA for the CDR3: TGTGCCAGCAGTTTAGGGTGGGGTCAACTCCCTGAAGCTTTCTTT. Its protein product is CASSLGWGQLPEAFF.

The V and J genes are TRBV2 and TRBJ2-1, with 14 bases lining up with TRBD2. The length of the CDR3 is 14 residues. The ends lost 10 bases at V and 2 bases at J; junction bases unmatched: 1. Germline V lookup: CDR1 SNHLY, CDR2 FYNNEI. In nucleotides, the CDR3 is TGTGCCACGACTAGCGGGGGGGCCTACAATGAGCAGTTCTTC. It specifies CATTSGGAYNEQFF.

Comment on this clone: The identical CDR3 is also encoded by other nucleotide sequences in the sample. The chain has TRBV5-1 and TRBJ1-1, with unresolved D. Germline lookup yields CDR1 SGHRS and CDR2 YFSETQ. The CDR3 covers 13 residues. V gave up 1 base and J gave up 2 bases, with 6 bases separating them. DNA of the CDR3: TGCGCCAGCAGCTTGACAGAAAACACTGAAGCTTTCTTT. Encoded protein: CASSLTENTEAFF.

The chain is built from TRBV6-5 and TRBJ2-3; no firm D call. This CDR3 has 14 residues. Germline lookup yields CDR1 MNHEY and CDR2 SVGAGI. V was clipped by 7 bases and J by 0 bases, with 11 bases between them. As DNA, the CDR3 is TGTGCCAGCAAAAGTTTTTCTAGCACAGATACGCAGTATTTT. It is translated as CASKSFSSTDTQYF.

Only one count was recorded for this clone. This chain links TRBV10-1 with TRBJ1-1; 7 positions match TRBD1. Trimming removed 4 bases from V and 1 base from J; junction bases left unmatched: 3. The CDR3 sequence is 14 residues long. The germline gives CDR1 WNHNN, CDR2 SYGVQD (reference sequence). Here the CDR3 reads CASSGTGQNTEAFF. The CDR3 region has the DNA TGCGCCAGCAGTGGGACAGGCCAGAACACTGAAGCTTTCTTT.

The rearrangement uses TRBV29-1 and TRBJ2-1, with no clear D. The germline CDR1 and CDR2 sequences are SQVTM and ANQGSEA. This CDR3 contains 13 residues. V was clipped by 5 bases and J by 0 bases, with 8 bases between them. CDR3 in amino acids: CSVRGGSYNEQFF. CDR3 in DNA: TGCAGCGTTCGTGGTGGCTCCTACAATGAGCAGTTCTTC.

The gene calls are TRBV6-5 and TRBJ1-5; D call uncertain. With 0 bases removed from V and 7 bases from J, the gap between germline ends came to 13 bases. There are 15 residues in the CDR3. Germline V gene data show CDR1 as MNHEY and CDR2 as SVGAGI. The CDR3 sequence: CASSYSGRVGQPQHF. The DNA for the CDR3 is TGTGCCAGCAGTTACTCAGGGAGGGTCGGCCAGCCCCAGCATTTT.

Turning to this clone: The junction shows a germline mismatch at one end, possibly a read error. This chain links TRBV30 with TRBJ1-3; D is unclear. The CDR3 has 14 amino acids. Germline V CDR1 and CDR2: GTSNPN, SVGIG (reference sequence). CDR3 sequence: CAWNPVGSGNIIYF. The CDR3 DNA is TGTGCCTGGAACCCCGTGGGATCCGGAAACATCATATATTTT.

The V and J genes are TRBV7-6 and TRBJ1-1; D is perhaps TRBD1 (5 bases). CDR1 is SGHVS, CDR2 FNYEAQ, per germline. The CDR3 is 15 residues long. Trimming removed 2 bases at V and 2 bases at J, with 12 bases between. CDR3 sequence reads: CASSLSPGPNTEAFF. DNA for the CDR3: TGTGCCAGCAGCTTAAGTCCGGGACCCAACACTGAAGCTTTCTTT.

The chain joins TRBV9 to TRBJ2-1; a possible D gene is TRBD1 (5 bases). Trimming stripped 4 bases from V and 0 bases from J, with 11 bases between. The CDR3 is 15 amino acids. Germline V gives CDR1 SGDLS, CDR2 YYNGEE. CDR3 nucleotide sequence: TGTGCCAGCAGCTTGACAGAGAGCTCCTACAATGAGCAGTTCTTC. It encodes CASSLTESSYNEQFF.

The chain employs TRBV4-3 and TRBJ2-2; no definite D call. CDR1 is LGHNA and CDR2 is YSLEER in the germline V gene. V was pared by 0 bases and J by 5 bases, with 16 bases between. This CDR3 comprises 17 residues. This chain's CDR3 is CASSQDIAGDVTGELFF. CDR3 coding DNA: TGCGCCAGCAGCCAAGACATAGCTGGGGATGTGACCGGGGAGCTGTTTTTT.

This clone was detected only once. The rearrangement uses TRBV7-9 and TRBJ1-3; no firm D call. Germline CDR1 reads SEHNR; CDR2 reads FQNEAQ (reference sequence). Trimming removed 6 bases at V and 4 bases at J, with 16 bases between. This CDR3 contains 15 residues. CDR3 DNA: TGTGCCAGCAGTCATGTTTTGGGTTCGGGAAACACCATATATTTT. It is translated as CASSHVLGSGNTIYF.

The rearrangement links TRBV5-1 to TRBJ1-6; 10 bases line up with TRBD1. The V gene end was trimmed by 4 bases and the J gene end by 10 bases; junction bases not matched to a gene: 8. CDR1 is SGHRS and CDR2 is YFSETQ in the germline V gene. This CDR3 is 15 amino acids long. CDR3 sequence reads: CASSPRQGAGSPLHF. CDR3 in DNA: TGCGCCAGCAGCCCCCGACAGGGGGCAGGATCACCCCTCCACTTT.

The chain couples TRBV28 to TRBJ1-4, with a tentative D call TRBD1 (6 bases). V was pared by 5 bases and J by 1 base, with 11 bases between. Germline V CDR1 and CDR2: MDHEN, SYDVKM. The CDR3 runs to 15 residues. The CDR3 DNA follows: TGTGCCAGCAGTGAAGCCAGGGGAACTAATGAAAAACTGTTTTTT. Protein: CASSEARGTNEKLFF. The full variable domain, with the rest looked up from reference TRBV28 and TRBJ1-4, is DVKVTQSSRYLVKRTGEKVFLECVQDMDHENMFWYRQDPGLGLRLIYFSYDVKMKEKGDIPEGYSVSREKKERFSLILESASTNQTSMYLCASSEARGTNEKLFFGSGTQLSVL.

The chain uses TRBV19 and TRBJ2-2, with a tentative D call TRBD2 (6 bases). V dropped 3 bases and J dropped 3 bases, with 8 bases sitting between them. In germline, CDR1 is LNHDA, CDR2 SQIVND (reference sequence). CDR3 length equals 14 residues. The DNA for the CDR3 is TGTGCCAGTAGTATGCGGGGTGACACCGGGGAGCTGTTTTTT. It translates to CASSMRGDTGELFF. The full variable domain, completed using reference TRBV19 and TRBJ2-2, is DGGITQSPKYLFRKEGQNVTLSCEQNLNHDAMYWYRQDPGQGLRLIYYSQIVNDFQKGDIAEGYSVSREKKESFPLTVTSAQKNPTAFYLCASSMRGDTGELFFGEGSRLTVL.

The DNA for the CDR3 is TGCGCCAGCAACTCCCTGGGTCAAGAGACCCAGTACTTC. It translates to CASNSLGQETQYF. The chain has TRBV5-1 and TRBJ2-5; D unclear. The germline CDR1 and CDR2 sequences are SGHRS and YFSETQ. The length of the CDR3 is 13 residues. Between the trimmed V and J ends, which lost 6 bases and 2 bases, there was a span of 11 bases.

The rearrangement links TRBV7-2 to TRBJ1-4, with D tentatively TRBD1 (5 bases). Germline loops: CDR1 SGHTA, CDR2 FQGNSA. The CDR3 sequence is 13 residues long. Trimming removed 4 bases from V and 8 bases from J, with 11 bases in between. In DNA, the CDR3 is TGTGCCAGCAGCTCCCGTTGGGGCGAAAAACTGTTTTTT. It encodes CASSSRWGEKLFF.

The CDR3 bases are TGCGCCAGCAGATCAGGTCCCGGCACAGATACGCAGTATTTT. Translating gives CASRSGPGTDTQYF. V is TRBV10-1 and J is TRBJ2-3; D unresolved. There are 14 residues in the CDR3. Germline loops: CDR1 WNHNN, CDR2 SYGVQD (reference sequence). Trimming removed 6 bases from V and 1 base from J, with 11 bases in between.

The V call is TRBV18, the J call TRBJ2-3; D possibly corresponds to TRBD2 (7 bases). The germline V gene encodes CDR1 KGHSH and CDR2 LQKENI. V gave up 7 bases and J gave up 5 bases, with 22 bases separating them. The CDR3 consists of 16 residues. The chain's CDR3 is CASFSPRGAGGDTQYF. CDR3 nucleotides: TGTGCCAGCTTCTCCCCCCGGGGGGCCGGGGGAGATACGCAGTATTTT.

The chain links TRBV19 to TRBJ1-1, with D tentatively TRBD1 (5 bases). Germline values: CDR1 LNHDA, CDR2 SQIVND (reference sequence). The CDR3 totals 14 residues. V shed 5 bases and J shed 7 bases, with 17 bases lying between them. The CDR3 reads CASSRGRDGDEAFF. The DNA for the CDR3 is TGTGCCAGTAGTCGAGGGAGGGACGGAGATGAAGCTTTCTTT.

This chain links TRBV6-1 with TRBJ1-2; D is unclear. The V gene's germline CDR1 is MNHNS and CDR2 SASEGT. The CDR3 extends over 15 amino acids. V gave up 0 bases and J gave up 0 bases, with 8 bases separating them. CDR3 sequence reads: CASSEARSSNYGYTF. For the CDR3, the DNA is TGTGCCAGCAGTGAAGCGAGATCGTCTAACTATGGCTACACCTTC.

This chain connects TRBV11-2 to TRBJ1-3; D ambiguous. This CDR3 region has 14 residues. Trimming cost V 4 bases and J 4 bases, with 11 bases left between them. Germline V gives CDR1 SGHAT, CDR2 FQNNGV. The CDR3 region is CASSSTRAGNTIYF. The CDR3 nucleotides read TGTGCCAGCAGCTCGACAAGAGCGGGAAACACCATATATTTT.

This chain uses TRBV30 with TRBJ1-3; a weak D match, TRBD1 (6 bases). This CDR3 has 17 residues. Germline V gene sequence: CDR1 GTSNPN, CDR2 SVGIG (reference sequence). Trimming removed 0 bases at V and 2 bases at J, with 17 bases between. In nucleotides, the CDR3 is TGTGCCTGGAGTGTACGGGGGGCGAATCTCCCTGGAAACACCATATATTTT. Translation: CAWSVRGANLPGNTIYF.

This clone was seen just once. The CDR3 loop is CASSFDRDNYGYTF. Here the CDR3 DNA reads TGTGCCAGCAGTTTCGACCGGGACAACTATGGCTACACCTTC. The chain recombines TRBV6-6 with TRBJ1-2, with D tentatively TRBD1 (5 bases). CDR3 length equals 14 residues. Germline loops: CDR1 MNHNY, CDR2 SVGAGI (reference sequence). V was shortened by 4 bases and J by 2 bases, with 11 bases between the two germline ends.

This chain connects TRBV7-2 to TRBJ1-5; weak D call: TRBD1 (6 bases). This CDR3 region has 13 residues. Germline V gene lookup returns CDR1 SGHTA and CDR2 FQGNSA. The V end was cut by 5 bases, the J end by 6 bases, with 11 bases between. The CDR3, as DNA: TGTGCCAGCAGCCCAGGGGAAGGTCAGCCCCAGCATTTT. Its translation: CASSPGEGQPQHF.